This is a list of T cell receptor beta chains from one sample in a study of CD8+CD57+ T cells in acquired aplastic anemia. TCRdb re-derived calls from the reads in MiXCR, one entry per CDR3 protein. The table has about 180,000 distinct CDR3 sequences, about 44% seen once. Sequenced sample: sorted CD4+, CD8+, or CD8+CD57+ T cells (not recorded which) from PBMCs. Every receptor here comes from a human donor with aplastic anemia. The CDR3 runs from the conserved cysteine through the conserved F or W.

v_gene	j_gene	CDR3aa
TRBV12-3/TRBV12-4	TRBJ2-7	CASSLMRTGSDEQYF
TRBV11-2	TRBJ2-3	CASSFGGAADTQYF
TRBV2	TRBJ1-1	CASTWTGGYTEAFF
TRBV7-2	TRBJ2-7	CASSTTLGGSYEQYF
TRBV20-1	TRBJ1-1	CSARAQTNTEAFF
TRBV7-2	TRBJ2-7	CASSVDRYEQYF
TRBV10-3	TRBJ2-5	CAISESRVGAEKEAQYF
TRBV20-1	TRBJ2-7	CSAPPTGTYEQYF
TRBV4-2	TRBJ2-7	CASSPTHLGRASYEQYF
TRBV19	TRBJ1-2	CASSIPGTGNYGYTF
TRBV2	TRBJ2-2	CASSGVRGSGELFF
TRBV10-2	TRBJ2-1	CASATGGLHNEQFF
TRBV24-1	TRBJ2-2	CATRTSGSNGELFF
TRBV3-1	TRBJ1-2	CASSRSGLVPWGYTF
TRBV19	TRBJ1-2	CASRSRNIYGYTF
TRBV7-8	TRBJ1-3	CASSLLGQRLGNTIYF
TRBV11-2	TRBJ1-1	CASTDRVGTEAFF
TRBV20-1	TRBJ1-1	CSASSGDRNTEAFF
TRBV10-1	TRBJ2-5	CASSRSGRCWETQYF
TRBV20-1	TRBJ1-5	CSARVTPTQPQHF
TRBV3-1	TRBJ1-2	CASQNQGGHGYTF
TRBV20-1	TRBJ2-1	CSVWRNEQFF
TRBV2	TRBJ2-5	CASRRDRQETQYF
TRBV4-1	TRBJ2-7	CASSQANREYEQYF
TRBV29-1	TRBJ2-3	CSVEVRESSTDTQYF
TRBV24-1	TRBJ2-2	CATSVGRGVRTGELFF
TRBV7-9	TRBJ1-4	CASSSGQSLNEKLFF
TRBV7-9	TRBJ1-5	CASSLSGGQPQHF
TRBV20-1	TRBJ1-1	CSAVALRKTEAFF
TRBV5-4	TRBJ1-2	CASSPRLYYGYTF
TRBV19	TRBJ1-1	CASSPGQRTFF
TRBV20-1	TRBJ2-1	CSARDLSGSRSYNEQFF
TRBV10-3	TRBJ2-3	CAISGPAASGRWPDTQYF
TRBV19	TRBJ1-6	CASSIEGANNSPLHF
TRBV10-3	TRBJ1-6	CAISESGGQGENSPLHF
TRBV30	TRBJ1-6	CAWRGQYNSPLHF
TRBV20-1	TRBJ2-5	CSARGSGETQYF
TRBV25-1	TRBJ1-2	CASSERWDGTGYGYTF
TRBV5-1	TRBJ2-7	CASRPGQLYEQYF
TRBV6-5	TRBJ2-7	CASSYSQGYEQYF
TRBV11-1	TRBJ2-1	CASSFGGWGNEQFF
TRBV20-1	TRBJ2-7	CSVTTGGSYEQYF
TRBV20-1	TRBJ2-5	CSARDLETQYF
TRBV29-1	TRBJ1-1	CSVGAGMNTEAFF
TRBV24-1	TRBJ2-3	CATSDGAEASTDTQYF
TRBV7-2	TRBJ2-7	CASSLGGRYEQYF
TRBV24-1	TRBJ2-2	CATRTSRGPHGELFF
TRBV7-2	TRBJ2-5	CASREIGGGETQYF
TRBV5-6	TRBJ2-7	CASSPAANEQYF
TRBV4-2	TRBJ2-7	CASSQGLAASSYEQYF
TRBV24-1	TRBJ1-4	CARYRTTNEKLFF
TRBV20-1	TRBJ2-3	CSAKRGAHTDTQYF
TRBV5-4	TRBJ2-5	CASSPTGGWGETQYF
TRBV10-2	TRBJ2-5	CASSGTALTETQYF
TRBV20-1	TRBJ2-5	CSARDTGTTQETQYF
TRBV20-1	TRBJ1-4	CSAPAPNEKLFF
TRBV12-3/TRBV12-4	TRBJ2-7	CASSSSGSEQYF
TRBV24-1	TRBJ2-3	CATSSAGTDTQYF